The TCR beta chain under discussion was sequenced for a study of blood T cell repertoires in COVID-19. Study-level information: The samples span acute and convalescent COVID-19 from the United States, Italy and Spain. The analysed material was cDNA or gDNA that came from T cells, B-cell-depleted T cells, or PBMCs.

Original processing methods: Estimates of nucleated cell counts were drawn from the amplification of reference gene primers. Only in-frame clones appear in the TCRdb table, and some are missing; sequencing was by immunoSEQ multiplex PCR. The V and J calls and clone size come from that table; D and trimming were worked out from the DNA. The sample lists 96,000 or so clones; roughly 81% were seen once. This CDR3 spans 16 amino acids. Trimming left V 5 bases short and J 3 bases short, with 16 bases between. The germline V gene encodes CDR1 SGHTA and CDR2 FQGNSA. V and J are TRBV7-2 and TRBJ2-2; tentative D call: TRBD2 (7 bases). The receptor was derived from a man at least 80 years old with COVID-19, enrolled during active disease. Sequences were obtained from peripheral blood. The CDR3 spells CASSPSGGRHTGELFF. Here the CDR3 DNA reads TGTGCCAGCAGCCCCTCGGGGGGCCGACACACCGGGGAGCTGTTTTTT.